This T cell receptor beta chain was sequenced during a study of blood T cells in healthy people across ages. PCR was performed a second time for about 7 to 11 cycles using a sample-barcoded 5' primer and a J-beta primer mix. TCRdb analysed the 5' RACE reads with MiXCR anew, one entry per CDR3 protein. Among roughly 1,000,000 distinct CDR3 sequences, approximately 26% were seen once, and the ten largest hold 0.75%. Study results and limitations: Long-lived and aged donors differed, with more naive CD4+ cells and higher diversity in the long-lived.

For this clonotype: Antigen unknown.

The CDR3 runs to 15 residues. Trimming removed 6 bases at V and 4 bases at J, with 22 bases between. In germline, CDR1 is DFQATT, CDR2 SNEGSKA (reference sequence). This sample also appeared in a second study, on T cells of mothers and their children.

The sample was blood. V and J are TRBV20-1 and TRBJ2-7; no clear D. The receptor comes from a girl aged 2-10 years in good health. CDR3 region: CSARAASLTIYEQYF. The CDR3 bases are TGCAGTGCCCGTGCTGCCTCCCTCACGATTTACGAGCAGTACTTC.